The present TCR beta chain was sequenced within a study of technical replicates of blood from several donors. Germline CDR1 and CDR2: SGHTA and FQGNSA. The CDR3 is 15 residues long. Here immunoSEQ multiplex PCR was the method, and the copy in TCRdb shows in-frame clones only, minus some. The sample holds about 89,000 clones, just under 95% seen once. Specimen: T cells isolated from PBMCs. This receptor was taken from a human donor in good health. The V gene is TRBV7-2, the J gene TRBJ2-1; the D gene is possibly TRBD2 (5 bases). CDR3: CAESGNYPSYNEQFF. The CDR3 DNA follows: TGTGCAGAGAGCGGTAACTACCCCTCCTACAATGAGCAGTTCTTC. The full variable domain, rest sourced from reference TRBV7-2 and TRBJ2-1, is GAGVSQSPSNKVTEKGKDVELRCDPISGHTALYWYRQSLGQGLEFLIYFQGNSAPDKSGLPSDRFSAERTGGSVSTLTIQRTQQEDSAVYLCAESGNYPSYNEQFFGPGTRLTVL.